These T cell receptor beta chains were read from a single sample in a study of blood T cells in healthy people across ages. TCRdb re-called the 5' RACE reads through MiXCR, storing one row per CDR3 protein. The profile shows hundreds of thousands of distinct CDR3 sequences, roughly three fifths of them singletons. The sequenced sample was blood. The receptors shown here come from a man in his forties in good health. Both conserved end residues are part of each CDR3. Each record gives: clone size, V gene, D gene, J gene, CDR3 DNA, CDR3 protein. A D gene is named only where the DNA matches it firmly. Clone sizes are given selectively: once, few, many, or a class where the clone is expanded.

clone size: few; V gene: TRBV13; D gene: -; J gene: TRBJ2-1; CDR3 DNA: TGTGCCAGCAGATTGGAAATCGCCTACAATGAGCAGTTCTTC; CDR3 protein: CASRLEIAYNEQFF
clone size: few; V gene: TRBV3-1; D gene: -; J gene: TRBJ1-2; CDR3 DNA: TGTGCCAGCAGCCAAGACTGGGGCCCTTATGGCTACACCTTC; CDR3 protein: CASSQDWGPYGYTF
clone size: -; V gene: TRBV9; D gene: -; J gene: TRBJ2-1; CDR3 DNA: TGTGCCAGCAGCGAAACGGCGGGGATAAACAATGAGCAGTTCTTC; CDR3 protein: CASSETAGINNEQFF
clone size: -; V gene: TRBV29-1; D gene: TRBD1; J gene: TRBJ2-5; CDR3 DNA: TGCAGCGTAGCCCCACAGGGGAACCAAGAGACCCATTACTTC; CDR3 protein: CSVAPQGNQETHYF
clone size: -; V gene: TRBV12-3/TRBV12-4; D gene: -; J gene: TRBJ2-2; CDR3 DNA: TGTGCCAGCAGGGTGACAATATTTGGGGGTGGCGGGGAGCTGTTTTTT; CDR3 protein: CASRVTIFGGGGELFF
clone size: -; V gene: TRBV13; D gene: -; J gene: TRBJ1-2; CDR3 DNA: TGTGCCAGCAGCTTAAGCCTTTCGGGGGACACTGGCTACACCTTC; CDR3 protein: CASSLSLSGDTGYTF
clone size: few; V gene: TRBV9; D gene: TRBD2; J gene: TRBJ2-5; CDR3 DNA: TGTGCCAGCAGTCCTAGCGGGGTTGTGGGTGAGACCCAGTACTTC; CDR3 protein: CASSPSGVVGETQYF
clone size: -; V gene: TRBV6-2/TRBV6-3; D gene: TRBD1; J gene: TRBJ2-7; CDR3 DNA: TGTGCCAGCAGTTACTCTCTCTACACGCCGAGACAGGGCTACGAGCAGTACTTC; CDR3 protein: CASSYSLYTPRQGYEQYF
clone size: -; V gene: TRBV13; D gene: -; J gene: TRBJ2-6; CDR3 DNA: TGTGCCAGCCCTCATCCGCAGGGCTCTGGGGCCAACGTCCTGACTTTC; CDR3 protein: CASPHPQGSGANVLTF
clone size: -; V gene: TRBV29-1; D gene: TRBD1; J gene: TRBJ2-3; CDR3 DNA: TGCAGCGTCGGGGACAGCGGAATGTTATGGCAGTATTTT; CDR3 protein: CSVGDSGMLWQYF
clone size: few; V gene: TRBV6-2/TRBV6-3; D gene: -; J gene: TRBJ2-7; CDR3 DNA: TGTGCCAGCGCCCGAGTCGCTGGGGAAGCCTACGAGCAGTACTTC; CDR3 protein: CASARVAGEAYEQYF
clone size: many; V gene: TRBV10-2; D gene: TRBD1; J gene: TRBJ2-3; CDR3 DNA: TGCGCCAGCACAGAACAGGGGGGTTGGACAGATACGCAGTATTTT; CDR3 protein: CASTEQGGWTDTQYF
clone size: few; V gene: TRBV6-4; D gene: -; J gene: TRBJ2-6; CDR3 DNA: TGTGCCAGCAGTGAGGGGACTGGGGCCAACGTCCTGACTTTC; CDR3 protein: CASSEGTGANVLTF
clone size: -; V gene: TRBV20-1; D gene: -; J gene: TRBJ2-3; CDR3 DNA: TGCAGTGCTAGAGATCCCGGCGGGGGCCTCTCAGATACGCAGTATTTT; CDR3 protein: CSARDPGGGLSDTQYF
clone size: -; V gene: TRBV7-9; D gene: -; J gene: TRBJ1-2; CDR3 DNA: TGTGCCAGCAGTTTCGCTCTGGGGCGCGACTATGGCTACACCTTC; CDR3 protein: CASSFALGRDYGYTF
clone size: -; V gene: TRBV20-1; D gene: TRBD1; J gene: TRBJ2-7; CDR3 DNA: TGCAGTGCTAGAGATCGGGACAGGGAGCACGAGCAGTACTTC; CDR3 protein: CSARDRDREHEQYF
clone size: -; V gene: TRBV6-2/TRBV6-3; D gene: -; J gene: TRBJ1-1; CDR3 DNA: TGTGCCAGCAGTTACGGGCGGTACACTGAAGCTTTCTTT; CDR3 protein: CASSYGRYTEAFF
clone size: -; V gene: TRBV6-1; D gene: TRBD1; J gene: TRBJ1-6; CDR3 DNA: TGTGCCAGCAAACAGGGGCAGGGCGCGCTATCATATAATTCACCCCTCCACTTT; CDR3 protein: CASKQGQGALSYNSPLHF
clone size: few; V gene: TRBV24-1; D gene: -; J gene: TRBJ2-5; CDR3 DNA: TGTGCCACCAGTGATTTTGGCACGCAGACCCAGTACTTC; CDR3 protein: CATSDFGTQTQYF
clone size: few; V gene: TRBV29-1; D gene: TRBD1; J gene: TRBJ2-7; CDR3 DNA: TGCAGCGTTGAAGAAATAGGACAGGGGGGAAACGAGCAGTACTTC; CDR3 protein: CSVEEIGQGGNEQYF
clone size: -; V gene: TRBV7-6; D gene: -; J gene: TRBJ1-4; CDR3 DNA: TGTGCCAGCAGCTTCCGTGCCTATAATGAAAAACTGTTTTTT; CDR3 protein: CASSFRAYNEKLFF
clone size: -; V gene: TRBV27; D gene: TRBD1; J gene: TRBJ2-3; CDR3 DNA: TGTGCCAGCAGCCTATCCCGGGACAGGGTGACTATTAGCACAGATACGCAGTATTTT; CDR3 protein: CASSLSRDRVTISTDTQYF
clone size: -; V gene: TRBV12-3/TRBV12-4; D gene: TRBD1; J gene: TRBJ2-3; CDR3 DNA: TGTGCCAGCAGTATAACAGGGGAAGGTACGCAGTATTTT; CDR3 protein: CASSITGEGTQYF
clone size: -; V gene: TRBV11-2; D gene: TRBD1; J gene: TRBJ2-7; CDR3 DNA: TGTGCCAGCAGCATTGACAGGGCCGAGCAGTACTTC; CDR3 protein: CASSIDRAEQYF
clone size: few; V gene: TRBV3-1; D gene: -; J gene: TRBJ2-3; CDR3 DNA: TGTGCCAGCAGCCCACGACAAGGTGACACAGATACGCAGTATTTT; CDR3 protein: CASSPRQGDTDTQYF
clone size: -; V gene: TRBV6-1; D gene: TRBD1; J gene: TRBJ2-6; CDR3 DNA: TGTGCCAGCAGACAGGGGAGCGCCAACGTCCTGACTTTC; CDR3 protein: CASRQGSANVLTF
clone size: few; V gene: TRBV2; D gene: -; J gene: TRBJ2-6; CDR3 DNA: TGTGCCAGCAGTGAACTAGGGTCTGGGGCCAACGTCCTGACTTTC; CDR3 protein: CASSELGSGANVLTF
clone size: -; V gene: TRBV28; D gene: TRBD2; J gene: TRBJ2-3; CDR3 DNA: TGTGCCAGCAGTTACCTAGCGGGAGTCGGAGATACGCAGTATTTT; CDR3 protein: CASSYLAGVGDTQYF
clone size: -; V gene: TRBV6-2/TRBV6-3; D gene: -; J gene: TRBJ2-7; CDR3 DNA: TGTGCCAGCAGTCCCCTTTCCTTCTCCTACAATGAGCAGTACTTC; CDR3 protein: CASSPLSFSYNEQYF
clone size: -; V gene: TRBV7-2; D gene: -; J gene: TRBJ1-4; CDR3 DNA: TGTGCCAGCAGCTTGGACGGCCCGAATGAAAAACTGTTTTTT; CDR3 protein: CASSLDGPNEKLFF
clone size: -; V gene: TRBV28; D gene: -; J gene: TRBJ1-5; CDR3 DNA: TGTGCCAGCCGGGGGGGAAATCAGCCCCAGCATTTT; CDR3 protein: CASRGGNQPQHF
clone size: few; V gene: TRBV5-6; D gene: TRBD2; J gene: TRBJ2-7; CDR3 DNA: TGTGCCAGCAGTGTCCACCCGGGAGGTCTTACCTACGAGCAGTACTTC; CDR3 protein: CASSVHPGGLTYEQYF
clone size: -; V gene: TRBV11-2; D gene: -; J gene: TRBJ2-3; CDR3 DNA: TGTGCCAGCAGCTTTCAGGGTTTGAGCACAGATACGCAGTATTTT; CDR3 protein: CASSFQGLSTDTQYF
clone size: -; V gene: TRBV7-8; D gene: -; J gene: TRBJ2-7; CDR3 DNA: TGTGCCAGCAGCTTAGAAAGAGCCCGCTCCTACAATGAGCAGTACTTC; CDR3 protein: CASSLERARSYNEQYF
clone size: -; V gene: TRBV20-1; D gene: -; J gene: TRBJ1-2; CDR3 DNA: TGCAGTGCTAGACGTACCGACAGTGGTGGCTACACCTTC; CDR3 protein: CSARRTDSGGYTF